Listed below are T cell receptor beta chains from one sample, sequenced in a study of T cell responses to AZD1222 COVID-19 vaccine. Method: immunoSEQ multiplex PCR; TCRdb's copy keeps in-frame clones and lacks some. This table holds about 59,000 clones, roughly 89% found once. The sequenced sample was peripheral blood, obtained 28 days after the second AZD1222 dose. Receptor source: an adult who received the AZD1222 COVID-19 vaccine. The CDR3 runs from the conserved cysteine through the conserved F or W. Size values are once, few and many counts, or a class for expanded clones, and some rows have none.

j_gene | abundance | len | v_gene | CDR3aa
TRBJ1-2 | . | 14 | TRBV6-6 | CASSYSSTPGGYTF
TRBJ2-7 | . | 15 | TRBV28 | CASSVAAGGSYEQYF
TRBJ2-3 | . | 15 | TRBV18 | CASSFGTGVTDTQYF
TRBJ1-4 | . | 16 | TRBV5-1 | CASSLSPPGAGEKLFF
TRBJ1-1 | . | 15 | TRBV5-6 | CASSGAQDLNTEAFF
TRBJ2-7 | few | 13 | TRBV5-1 | CASTTGGSYEQYF
TRBJ2-5 | . | 13 | TRBV27 | CASSMQGGVTQYF
TRBJ1-5 | . | 15 | TRBV2 | CASSEEVGRNQPQHF
TRBJ2-7 | few | 14 | TRBV5-6 | CASSLAGTGGEQYF
TRBJ1-1 | . | 12 | TRBV10-2 | CASSRGLTEAFF
TRBJ2-7 | . | 15 | TRBV28 | CASRSFGQGLNEQYF
TRBJ1-5 | . | 15 | TRBV4-1 | CASSQGRGFSQPQHF
TRBJ2-7 | few | 13 | TRBV29-1 | CSVTGTGGYEQYF
TRBJ2-7 | . | 17 | TRBV19 | CASSILHKSGTSYEQYF
TRBJ1-5 | . | 13 | TRBV5-1 | CASSFEGDQPQHF
TRBJ2-3 | . | 16 | TRBV4-3 | CASSRTSGGSGDTQYF
TRBJ2-5 | once | 15 | TRBV11-2 | CASSLGRQTQETQYF